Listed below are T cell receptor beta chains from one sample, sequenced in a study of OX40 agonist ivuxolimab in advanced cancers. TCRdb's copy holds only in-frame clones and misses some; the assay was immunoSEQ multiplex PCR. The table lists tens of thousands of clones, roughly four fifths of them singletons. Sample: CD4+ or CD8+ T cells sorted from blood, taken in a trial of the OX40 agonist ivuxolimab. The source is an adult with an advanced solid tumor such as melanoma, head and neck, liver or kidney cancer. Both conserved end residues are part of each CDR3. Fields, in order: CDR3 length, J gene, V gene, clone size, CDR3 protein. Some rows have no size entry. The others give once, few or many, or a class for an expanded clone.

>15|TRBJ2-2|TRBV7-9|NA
CASSPIGGVTGELFF
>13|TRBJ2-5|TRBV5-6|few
CASSELAKETQYF
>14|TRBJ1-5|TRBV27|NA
CASSRGGGNQPQHF
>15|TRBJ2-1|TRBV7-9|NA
CASSFVELAANEQFF
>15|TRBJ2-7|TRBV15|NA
CATSPGATHPYEQYF
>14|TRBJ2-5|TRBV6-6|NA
CASSYSLNQETQYF
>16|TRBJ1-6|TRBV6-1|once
CASSGSGTFSNSPLHF
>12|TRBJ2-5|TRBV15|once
CATSRVSETQYF
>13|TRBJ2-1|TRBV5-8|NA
CASSPHSGAGRFF
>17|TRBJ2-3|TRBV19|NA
CASSLSSGGYTTDTQYF
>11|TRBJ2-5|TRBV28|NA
CASSFRETQYF
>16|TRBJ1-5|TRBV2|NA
CASSEGGTVSNQPQHF
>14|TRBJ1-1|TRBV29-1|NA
CSVPRQGPDTEAFF
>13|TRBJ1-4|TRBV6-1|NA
CAIGRAGNEKLFF
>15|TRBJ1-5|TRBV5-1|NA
CASSLDGYSNQPQHF
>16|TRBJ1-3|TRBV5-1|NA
CASSLRGGASGNTIYF
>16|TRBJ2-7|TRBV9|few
CASSVGDGTDIYEQYF